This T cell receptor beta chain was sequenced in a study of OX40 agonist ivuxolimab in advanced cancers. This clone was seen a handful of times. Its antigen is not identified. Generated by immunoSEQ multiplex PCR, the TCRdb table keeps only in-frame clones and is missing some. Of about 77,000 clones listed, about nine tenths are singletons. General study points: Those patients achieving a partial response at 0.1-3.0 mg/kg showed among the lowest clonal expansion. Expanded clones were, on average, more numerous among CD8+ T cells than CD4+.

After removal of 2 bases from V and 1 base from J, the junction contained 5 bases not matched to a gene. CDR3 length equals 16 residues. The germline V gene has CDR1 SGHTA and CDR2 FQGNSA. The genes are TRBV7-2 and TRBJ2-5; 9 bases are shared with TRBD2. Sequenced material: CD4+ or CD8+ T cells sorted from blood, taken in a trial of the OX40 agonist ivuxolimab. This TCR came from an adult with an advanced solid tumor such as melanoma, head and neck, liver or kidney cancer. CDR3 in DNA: TGTGCCAGCAGCTTAAATCAGCGGGGGGCCCAAGAGACCCAGTACTTC. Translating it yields CASSLNQRGAQETQYF.